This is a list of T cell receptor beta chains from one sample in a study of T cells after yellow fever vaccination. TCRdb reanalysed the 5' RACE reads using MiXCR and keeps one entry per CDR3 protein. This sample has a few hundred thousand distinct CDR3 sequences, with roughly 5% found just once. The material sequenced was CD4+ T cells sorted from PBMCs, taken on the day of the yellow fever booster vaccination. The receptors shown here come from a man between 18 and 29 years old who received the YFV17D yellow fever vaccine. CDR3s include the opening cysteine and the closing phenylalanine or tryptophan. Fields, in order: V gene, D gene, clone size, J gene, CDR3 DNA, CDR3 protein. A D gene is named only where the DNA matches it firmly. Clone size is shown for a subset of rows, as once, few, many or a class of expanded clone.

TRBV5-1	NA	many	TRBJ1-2	TGCGCCAGCGGGTCAGGGGATCGCAACTATGGCTACACCTTC	CASGSGDRNYGYTF
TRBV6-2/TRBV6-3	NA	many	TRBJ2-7	TGTGCCAGCAGTTACCGACCTGGGCCTTTTTACGAGCAGTACTTC	CASSYRPGPFYEQYF
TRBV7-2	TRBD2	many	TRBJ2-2	TGTGCCAGCAGCTTAGGGCTAGCGGGGGGCACCGGGGAGCTGTTTTTT	CASSLGLAGGTGELFF
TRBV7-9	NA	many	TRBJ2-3	TGTGCCAGCAGCGCCGGAATTTCAGTGGGTACGCAGTATTTT	CASSAGISVGTQYF
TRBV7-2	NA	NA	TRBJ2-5	TGTGCCAGCAGCTTAGTAGGAACAGACCCGGGGACCCAGTACTTC	CASSLVGTDPGTQYF
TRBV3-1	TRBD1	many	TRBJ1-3	TGTGCCAGCAGCCAAGTCGGACAGGCCATTGGAAACACCATATATTTT	CASSQVGQAIGNTIYF
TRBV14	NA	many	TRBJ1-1	TGTGCCAGCAGCCAAGTGTGGGCTAACACTGAAGCTTTCTTT	CASSQVWANTEAFF
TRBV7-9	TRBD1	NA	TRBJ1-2	TGTGCCAGCAGCTTAGCCCAGGACAGGGGAGGCGGCTACACCTTC	CASSLAQDRGGGYTF
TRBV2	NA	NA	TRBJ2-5	TGTGCCAGCAAAGACCAGCGGTGGGAGACCCAGTACTTC	CASKDQRWETQYF
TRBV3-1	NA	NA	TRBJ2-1	TGTGCCAGCAGCCAAGTGGGGACTTCTAGTGAGCAGTTCTTC	CASSQVGTSSEQFF
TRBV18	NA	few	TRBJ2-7	TGTGCCAGCTCTGGACGGATGAGCTCCTACGAGCAGTACTTC	CASSGRMSSYEQYF
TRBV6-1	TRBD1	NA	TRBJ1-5	TGTGCCAGCAGTGGGACAGGGTCCTATCAGCCCCAGCATTTT	CASSGTGSYQPQHF
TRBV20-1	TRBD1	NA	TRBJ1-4	TGCAGTGCTGTAGGGACAGTTAATGAAAAACTGTTTTTT	CSAVGTVNEKLFF
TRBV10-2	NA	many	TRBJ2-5	TGCGCCAGCAAGGCTCCCTATTTGGAGACCCAGTACTTC	CASKAPYLETQYF
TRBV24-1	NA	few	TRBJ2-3	TGTGCCACCAGTGACTCCTCAGGGGGGGCCCGCACAGATACGCAGTATTTT	CATSDSSGGARTDTQYF
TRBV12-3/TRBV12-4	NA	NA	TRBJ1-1	TGTGCCAGCAGTTTAGGGCCTCATGAAGCTTTCTTT	CASSLGPHEAFF
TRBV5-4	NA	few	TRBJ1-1	TGTGCCAGCAGCTTGATGTATCAAGGGCTGAGTGAAGCTTTCTTT	CASSLMYQGLSEAFF
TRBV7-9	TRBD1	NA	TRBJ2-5	TGTGCCAGCAGCCTCTCACGGACAGGGACGGAAGAGACCCAGTACTTC	CASSLSRTGTEETQYF
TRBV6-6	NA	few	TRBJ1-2	TGTGCCAGCAGTTACTCGGGGGCGCGGGGCTACACCTTC	CASSYSGARGYTF
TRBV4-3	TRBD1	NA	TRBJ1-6	TGCGCCAGCAGCCAACGGACAGGGGCGCATAATTCACCCCTCCACTTT	CASSQRTGAHNSPLHF
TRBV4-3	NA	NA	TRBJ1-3	TGCGCCAGCAGCCAAGAATTGGAAAACACCATATATTTT	CASSQELENTIYF
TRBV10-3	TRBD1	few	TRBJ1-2	TGTGCCATCACCCAAGAGGACAGGGCCTATGGCTACACCTTC	CAITQEDRAYGYTF
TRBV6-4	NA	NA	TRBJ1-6	TGTGCCAGCAGTGAGGACAGTAATTCACCCCTCCACTTT	CASSEDSNSPLHF
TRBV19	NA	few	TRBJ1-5	TGTGGGAGTGGGGGTAACCCCCCCCGTCAGCCCCAGCATTTT	CGSGGNPPRQPQHF
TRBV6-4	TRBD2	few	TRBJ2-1	TGTGCCAGCAGATCAGCGGGGGCCTCCTACAATGAGCAGTTCTTC	CASRSAGASYNEQFF
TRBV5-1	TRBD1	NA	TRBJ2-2	TGCGCCAGCACCCAGGGCCGGACAGGGCCCACCGGGGAGCTGTTTTTT	CASTQGRTGPTGELFF
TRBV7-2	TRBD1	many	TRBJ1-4	TGTGCCAGCAGCTCGCGACAGGGTGGAGGGGAAAAACTGTTTTTT	CASSSRQGGGEKLFF
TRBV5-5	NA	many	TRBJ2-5	TGTGCCAGCAGCTTGTCGGTGGAATTGGAGACCCAGTACTTC	CASSLSVELETQYF
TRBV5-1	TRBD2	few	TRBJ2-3	TGCGCCAGCAACGGACTAGCGGGGGGCACAGATACGCAGTATTTT	CASNGLAGGTDTQYF
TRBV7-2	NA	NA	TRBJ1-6	TGTGCCAGCAGCTTATACGGCGGAACTTATAATTCACCCCTCCACTTT	CASSLYGGTYNSPLHF
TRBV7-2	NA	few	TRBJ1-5	TGTGCCAGCAGCCCCATGGCGGGGGCCGGTCAGCCCCAGCATTTT	CASSPMAGAGQPQHF
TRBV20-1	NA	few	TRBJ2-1	TGCAGTGCTAGAGATCAGAAAACAGGTGGTTACAATGAGCAGTTCTTC	CSARDQKTGGYNEQFF
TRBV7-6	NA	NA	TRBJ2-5	TGTGCCAGCAGCCAATTCGTAAACGAGCAAGAGACCCAGTACTTC	CASSQFVNEQETQYF
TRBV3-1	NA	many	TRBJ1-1	TGTGCCAGCAGCCCCGGGTCTGACGGTAGAGCGGCTTTCTTT	CASSPGSDGRAAFF
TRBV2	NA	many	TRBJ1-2	TGTGCCAGCAGCTTATCGGGAGTTCCCTATGGCTACACCTTC	CASSLSGVPYGYTF
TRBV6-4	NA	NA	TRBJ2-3	TGTGCCAGCAGGGAACAGGGAGGTAGCACAGATACGCAGTATTTT	CASREQGGSTDTQYF
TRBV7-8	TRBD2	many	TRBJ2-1	TGTGCCAGCAGCTTAGCGCACGGGGGGTCGGTCAATGAGCAGTTCTTC	CASSLAHGGSVNEQFF
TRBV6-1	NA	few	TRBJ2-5	TGTGCCAGCAGTGAATCGGCAGGGCGAGAGACCCAGTACTTC	CASSESAGRETQYF